The entry that follows covers one T cell receptor (beta chain) sequence. What it binds is not known. The data were taken from a study of identical twins. Study-level findings and limits: The more abundant beta clonotypes in cord blood had fewer insertions, and memory repertoires did not show this. Modelling underestimated the level of out-of-frame TCR alpha sharing observed in monozygotic twins.

TCRdb ran MiXCR on the 5' RACE reads and lists one entry per CDR3 protein. The sample includes approximately 700,000 distinct CDR3 sequences, about 18% of them seen just once. Germline V gene sequence: CDR1 DFQATT, CDR2 SNEGSKA (reference sequence). V was pared by 6 bases and J by 14 bases, with 17 bases between. This CDR3 contains 12 residues. These data are also associated with another study on T cells expressing NK-cell markers. From that study: HCMV seropositivity characterized most of the eight sequenced donors, and seronegativity one. Once again these clonotypes came out on top in the CD3+CD56-NKG2C+ fraction of four donors.

The origin of this receptor is a young woman in good health. The material sequenced was PBMCs. The J gene is TRBJ1-6, the V gene TRBV20-1; D gene uncertain. The CDR3 sequence: CSAPGGVGSLHF. The DNA for the CDR3 is TGCAGTGCCCCGGGTGGCGTGGGATCCCTCCACTTT.